The clone carrying this T cell receptor (beta chain) was seen a single time. Its matching antigen is unknown. The primer mix had 60 Vbeta and 13 Jbeta primers. Assay: immunoSEQ multiplex PCR; the TCRdb copy retains only in-frame clones and omits some. Found here are roughly 200,000 clones, just over 75% of them singletons; the top ten hold 0.63%. The entry originates in a study of cytomegalovirus exposure and HLA in healthy donors. Study-level background: Previous work identified 120 million or so unique TCR beta sequences from around 180 million T cells. Notes on the study in general: There were some public TCRs occurring in many donors, but most TCR sequences were rare. CMV serostatus was the only recorded immune exposure for donors.

The germline V and J ends were trimmed by 1 base and 4 bases, with 9 bases remaining between them. Germline V gene data show CDR1 as SGHRS and CDR2 as YFSETQ. CDR3 length equals 14 residues. The chain employs TRBV5-1 and TRBJ2-1, with D possibly TRBD1 on 6 matching bases. The receptor was isolated from a man aged 18 to 29 in good health and CMV-seronegative. Sequencing used PBMCs. In DNA, the CDR3 is TGCGCCAGCAGCTTGAACAGGGAGTACAATGAGCAGTTCTTC. It is translated as CASSLNREYNEQFF.